A single sample is the source of the 29 T cell receptor beta chains below, sequenced in a study of shared clonotypes between healthy human individuals (dated by TCRdb to 2018 to 2020). The library relied on the immunoSEQ multiplex PCR assay. TCRdb obtained this table from immuneACCESS and retained in-frame rearrangements with V and J assigned. These tables miss some clones; where compared with another copy, unresolved V genes account for less than half of the shortfall, and the remainder is unexplained. Here the sample has 1 million to 1.2 million clones; approximately 75% occur a single time. The top ten constitute approximately 0.9% of the sample. Sequencing input: memory CD4+ T cells from PBMCs. The sample's cell subset or site label, decoded: CD45RA-negative fraction. These receptors originate from a man aged 18-30 years in good health. Some clones in this sample may be carry-over from other donors' samples.

As DNA, the CDR3 is TGTGCCTGGAGTGCGATACAGGAGGGTAATGAAAAACTGTTTTTT. Protein: CAWSAIQEGNEKLFF. The V and J genes are TRBV30 and TRBJ1-4; possibly TRBD1 for D (5 bases). The CDR3 is made up of 15 amino acids. Trimming took off 1 base at V and 4 bases at J, with 13 bases between the two ends. Germline values: CDR1 GTSNPN, CDR2 SVGIG (reference sequence). Complete variable domain (other parts from reference TRBV30 and TRBJ1-4): SQTIHQWPATLVQPVGSPLSLECTVEGTSNPNLYWYRQAAGRGLQLLFYSVGIGQISSEVPQNLSASRPQDRQFILSSKKLLLSDSGFYLCAWSAIQEGNEKLFFGSGTQLSVL.

This sequence joins TRBV19 and TRBJ2-5, with 7 bases lining up with TRBD2. Germline CDR1 is LNHDA and CDR2 is SQIVND (reference sequence). The ends lost 5 bases at V and 0 bases at J; junction bases unmatched: 9. This CDR3 contains 16 residues. DNA for the CDR3: TGTGCCAGTAGTCCCCGGGGGAGGGCTTACCAAGAGACCCAGTACTTC. This sequence encodes CASSPRGRAYQETQYF.

The chain recombines TRBV2 with TRBJ2-3; 7 positions match TRBD2. V was clipped by 5 bases and J by 4 bases; unmatched bases: 21. Germline-derived CDR1 and CDR2 are SNHLY and FYNNEI. CDR3 length: 19 amino acids. The CDR3 loop is CASSPLTPKSAGVADTQYF. CDR3 sequence (DNA): TGTGCCAGCAGTCCGCTGACCCCAAAAAGCGCGGGAGTGGCAGATACGCAGTATTTT.

The V gene is TRBV21-1, the J gene TRBJ1-2; the table's D call, TRBD1, has no DNA check behind it. TRBV21-1 is a pseudogene segment. The CDR3 spans 13 residues. CDR3 in DNA: TGTGCCAGCAGCCCCCGACAGGGCTATGGCTACACCTTC. It specifies CASSPRQGYGYTF.

As concerns this clone: A far more abundant clone sits one base away, making this likely a read error. The V call is TRBV5-6, the J call TRBJ2-5, with D possibly matching TRBD1 (6 bases). The CDR3 has 13 amino acids. Germline assignment: CDR1 SGHDT and CDR2 YYEEEE. The CDR3 loop reads CAGSPTGPETQYF. The CDR3 DNA sequence: TGTGCCGGCAGCCCGACAGGCCCAGAGACCCAGTACTTC.

The V gene is TRBV7-9, the J gene TRBJ2-1; possible D gene TRBD2, 6 bases. The CDR3 runs to 11 residues. Germline CDR1 SEHNR, CDR2 FQNEAQ (reference sequence). The V end lost 7 bases, the J end lost 9 bases, and 10 bases lay between the germline ends. CDR3 sequence (DNA): TGTGCCAGCACCCTGACTAGTGAGCAGTTCTTC. It yields the protein CASTLTSEQFF.

This sequence joins TRBV7-2 and TRBJ2-3; a weak D match, TRBD2 (6 bases). The V end was cut by 1 base, the J end by 4 bases, with 15 bases between. Germline assignment: CDR1 SGHTA and CDR2 FQGNSA. This CDR3 has 16 residues. The CDR3: CASSLGVSAGPDTQYF. Written as DNA, the CDR3 is TGTGCCAGCAGCTTAGGCGTTTCGGCGGGGCCAGATACGCAGTATTTT.

The rearrangement links TRBV7-8 to TRBJ2-3; D may be TRBD1 (5 bases). Germline values: CDR1 SGHVS, CDR2 FQNEAQ. This CDR3 has 15 residues. Trimming took 5 bases from V and 0 from J, leaving 12 bases between them. The DNA for the CDR3 is TGTGCCAGCAGCGACAACAGGTACAGCACAGATACGCAGTATTTT. Its protein product is CASSDNRYSTDTQYF.

This clone was counted only a few times. CDR3 region: CASSRDHGYTF. The DNA of the CDR3 is TGTGCCAGCTCCCGGGATCATGGCTACACCTTC. The chain links TRBV28 to TRBJ1-2; no definite D call. The germline V and J ends were trimmed by 8 bases and 6 bases, with 10 bases remaining between them. This CDR3 has 11 amino acids. CDR1 and CDR2 (germline): MDHEN, SYDVKM.

This clone appeared once. The chain combines TRBV7-2 with TRBJ2-7; D is possibly TRBD1 or TRBD2 (5 bases each). The CDR3 loop spans 16 amino acids. In germline, CDR1 is SGHTA, CDR2 FQGNSA. The V and J ends lost 0 bases and 4 bases respectively, with 16 bases between them. In DNA form, the CDR3 reads TGTGCCAGCAGCTTAGCTGCGGCGGCAGGGAGATACGAGCAGTACTTC. The encoded protein is CASSLAAAAGRYEQYF.

V usage is TRBV7-2 and J usage is TRBJ1-4; D is perhaps TRBD1 (5 bases). The CDR3 contains 13 residues. Trimming took off 6 bases at V and 4 bases at J, with 9 bases between the two ends. The V gene's germline CDR1 is SGHTA and CDR2 FQGNSA. CDR3 protein: CASSPGGNEKLFF. CDR3 nucleotide sequence: TGTGCCAGCAGTCCCGGGGGTAATGAAAAACTGTTTTTT. Filled out from reference TRBV7-2 and TRBJ1-4, the complete variable domain reads GAGVSQSPSNKVTEKGKDVELRCDPISGHTALYWYRQSLGQGLEFLIYFQGNSAPDKSGLPSDRFSAERTGGSVSTLTIQRTQQEDSAVYLCASSPGGNEKLFFGSGTQLSVL.

The rearrangement uses TRBV7-8 and TRBJ2-7; D tentatively fits TRBD1 or TRBD2 (5 bases each). There are 12 residues in the CDR3. V was trimmed by 6 bases and J by 6 bases, leaving 12 bases between them. Germline V gene data show CDR1 as SGHVS and CDR2 as FQNEAQ. The CDR3 sequence: CASSPAGGEQYF. Here the CDR3 DNA reads TGTGCCAGCAGTCCCGCTGGGGGCGAGCAGTACTTC.

The V gene is TRBV27, the J gene TRBJ1-5, with 8 bases that match TRBD1. The CDR3 runs to 16 residues. CDR1 and CDR2 from the germline V gene are MNHEY and SMNVEV (reference sequence). V shed 0 bases, J shed 6 bases, and the junction held 7 bases outside the gene matches. CDR3 coding DNA: TGTGCCAGCAGTTTATCGATGGACAGGGAGGGTCAGCCCCAGCATTTT. Translated, it gives CASSLSMDREGQPQHF.

The rearrangement uses TRBV6-1 and TRBJ1-2; the D is unclear. The CDR3 covers 12 residues. Per germline, CDR1 MNHNS and CDR2 SASEGT. V was pared by 4 bases and J by 4 bases, with 7 bases between. In DNA, the CDR3 is TGTGCCAGCAGTGCAAACAGCTATGGCTACACCTTC. Its protein is CASSANSYGYTF.

The chain is built from TRBV7-6 and TRBJ2-2; D unclear. Germline CDR1 SGHVS, CDR2 FNYEAQ. The CDR3 runs 12 residues. The V end was cut by 5 bases, the J end by 8 bases, with 9 bases between. The CDR3 nucleotides read TGTGCCAGCAGCCCCCGGTTGGGGGAGCTGTTTTTT. Translated, it gives CASSPRLGELFF.

The chain recombines TRBV7-2 with TRBJ1-3, with D tentatively TRBD1 (5 bases). The CDR3 totals 17 residues. V was shortened by 3 bases and J by 4 bases, with 19 bases between the two germline ends. Germline CDR1 is SGHTA and CDR2 is FQGNSA. The CDR3 region is CASSFMGGASGGNTIYF. CDR3 nucleotides: TGTGCCAGCAGCTTTATGGGGGGAGCCTCGGGAGGAAACACCATATATTTT.

This clone was observed many times. The chain recombines TRBV29-1 with TRBJ1-1; D unresolved. The germline V gene has CDR1 SQVTM and CDR2 ANQGSEA. The CDR3 spans 12 residues. Trimming took off 8 bases at V and 4 bases at J, with 14 bases between the two ends. CDR3 residues: CSHKRGPTEAFF. CDR3 DNA sequence: TGCAGCCACAAGAGAGGTCCCACTGAAGCTTTCTTT.

This clone was found once. CDR3 sequence (DNA): TGTGCCAGCAGCACGACAGGGGATGGCTATGGCTACACCTTC. Translated: CASSTTGDGYGYTF. The chain couples TRBV9 to TRBJ1-2; TRBD1 matches 8 bases. The germline V gene has CDR1 SGDLS and CDR2 YYNGEE. The CDR3 totals 14 residues. J lost 4 bases, V lost 4 bases, and 6 bases had no gene match.

This clone has just one count. The chain couples TRBV7-3 to TRBJ2-3; D is undetermined. Germline assignment: CDR1 SGHTA and CDR2 FQGTGA. Trimming removed 4 bases from V and 3 bases from J, with 5 bases in between. The CDR3 sequence is 12 residues long. The CDR3 DNA is TGTGCCAGCAGCTCTTTGACAGATACGCAGTATTTT. This translates into CASSSLTDTQYF.

The chain combines TRBV5-6 with TRBJ2-5; TRBD1 might be the D (6 bases). The J call is uncertain, as TRBJ2-7 better fits the DNA end. The CDR3 is made up of 14 amino acids. Germline CDR1 SGHDT, CDR2 YYEEEE. The DNA of the CDR3 is TGTGCCAGCAGCTTGATTACAGGGTTGGCCGAGCAGTACTTC. Protein: CASSLITGLAEQYF.

The CDR3 DNA sequence: TGCGCCAGCAGCCAAGCGCCGGAAGGAGGACCGGTTGCTGTTATCGGTCATTACGAGCAGTACTTC. Its protein product is CASSQAPEGGPVAVIGHYEQYF. This chain connects TRBV4-1 to TRBJ2-7, with a tentative D call TRBD2 (5 bases). CDR1 MGHRA and CDR2 YSYEKL come from the germline V gene. The CDR3 loop spans 22 amino acids. V gave up 1 base and J gave up 4 bases, with 35 bases separating them.

This chain connects TRBV5-1 to TRBJ1-2; possible D gene TRBD1, 6 bases. V was cut by 0 bases and J by 8 bases, with 17 bases left in between. The CDR3 covers 15 residues. Germline V lookup: CDR1 SGHRS, CDR2 YFSETQ. CDR3 DNA sequence: TGCGCCAGCAGCTTGGAGGGGGTCAATTCCCAGGGCTACACCTTC. It encodes CASSLEGVNSQGYTF.

This clone showed up just a few times. The rearrangement links TRBV5-6 to TRBJ2-7, with 8 bases lining up with TRBD2. The CDR3 is 17 amino acids. CDR1 and CDR2 (germline): SGHDT, YYEEEE. V lost 1 base and J lost 4; bases outside the gene matches: 13. The DNA of the CDR3 is TGTGCCAGCAGCTTGTTCGGCCAAGCGGGAGAACGTTACGAGCAGTACTTC. This gives the protein CASSLFGQAGERYEQYF.

This clone showed up just once. This sequence joins TRBV30 and TRBJ2-6, with D unclear. V lost 3 bases and J lost 2, with 5 bases in between. Germline-derived CDR1 and CDR2 are GTSNPN and SVGIG (reference sequence). CDR3 length: 13 residues. The CDR3 loop is CAWRETGANVLTF. In DNA, the CDR3 is TGTGCCTGGAGAGAGACTGGGGCCAACGTCCTGACTTTC.

This sequence joins TRBV5-6 and TRBJ2-1, with unresolved D. Germline V CDR1 and CDR2: SGHDT, YYEEEE. Trimming pared 4 bases from V and 3 bases from J, leaving 2 bases between. This CDR3 has 11 residues. The CDR3: CASSRYNEQFF. The CDR3 DNA is TGTGCCAGCAGCCGCTACAATGAGCAGTTCTTC.

This clone was detected a few times. The chain employs TRBV28 and TRBJ2-7, with D perhaps matching TRBD2 (6 bases). The CDR3 sequence is 15 residues long. CDR1 and CDR2 (germline): MDHEN, SYDVKM. Trimming pared 3 bases from V and 5 bases from J, leaving 17 bases between. CDR3 bases: TGTGCCAGCAGTTTGGTGCAGGGTGGGAGGAACGAGCAGTACTTC. The encoded protein is CASSLVQGGRNEQYF.

The rearrangement uses TRBV5-8 and TRBJ2-3, with unresolved D. The CDR3 spans 14 residues. Germline CDR1 reads SGHTS; CDR2 reads YDEGEE. V shed 4 bases and J shed 5 bases, with 14 bases lying between them. The CDR3 region has the DNA TGTGCCAGCAGCCCCGACCAGGTTGGAGATACGCAGTATTTT. This encodes CASSPDQVGDTQYF.

This clone was found once. The V and J genes are TRBV4-2 and TRBJ2-3; 7 bases align to TRBD2. Trimming removed 8 bases from V and 0 bases from J; junction bases left unmatched: 2. CDR3 length: 13 amino acids. Germline-derived CDR1 and CDR2 are LGHNA and YNFKEQ. DNA of the CDR3: TGTGCCAGCGGGCGGGGGAGCACAGATACGCAGTATTTT. Translated: CASGRGSTDTQYF.

In DNA form, the CDR3 reads TGTGCCAGCAGCCCCGGGGACAGGGGGAATCAGCCCCAGCATTTT. Translation gives CASSPGDRGNQPQHF. The rearrangement joins TRBV7-2 to TRBJ1-5; 11 bases align to TRBD1. Germline loops: CDR1 SGHTA, CDR2 FQGNSA. V trimming: 5 bases; J trimming: 4 bases; junction bases outside the gene matches: 4. CDR3 length equals 15 residues.